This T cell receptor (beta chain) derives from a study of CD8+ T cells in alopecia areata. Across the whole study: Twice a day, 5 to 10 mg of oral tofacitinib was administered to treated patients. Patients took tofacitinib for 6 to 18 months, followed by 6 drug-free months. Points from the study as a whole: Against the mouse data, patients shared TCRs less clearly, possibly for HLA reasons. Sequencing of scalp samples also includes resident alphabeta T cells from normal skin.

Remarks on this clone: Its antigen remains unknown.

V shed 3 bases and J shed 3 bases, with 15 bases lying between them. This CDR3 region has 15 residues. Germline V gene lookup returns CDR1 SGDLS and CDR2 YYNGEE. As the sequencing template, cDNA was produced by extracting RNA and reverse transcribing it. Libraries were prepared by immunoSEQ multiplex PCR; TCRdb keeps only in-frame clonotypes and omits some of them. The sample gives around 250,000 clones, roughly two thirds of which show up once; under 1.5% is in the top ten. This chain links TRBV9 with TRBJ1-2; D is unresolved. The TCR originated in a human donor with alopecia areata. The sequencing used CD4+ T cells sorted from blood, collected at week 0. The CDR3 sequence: CASSDDTLRDYGYTF. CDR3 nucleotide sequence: TGTGCCAGCAGCGACGACACCTTGAGGGACTATGGCTACACCTTC.